The entry below gives a single TCR beta chain sequence along with its context. Mismatch with germline at one junction end may stem from a read error. Looked up from germline, CDR1 is SEHNR and CDR2 is FQNEAQ (reference sequence). The CDR3 contains 15 residues. This entry belongs to a study of cytomegalovirus exposure and HLA in healthy donors. In the study overall: Early released data had about 80 million unique TCRs, all coming from HLA-typed donors.

The PCR used 60 Vbeta and 13 Jbeta primers. Sequenced by immunoSEQ multiplex PCR; TCRdb stores in-frame clones only, minus some. This table holds some 100,000 clones, 70% to 80% found once. The sequence was collected from a female donor in good health and CMV-seropositive. The chain carries TRBV7-9 and TRBJ2-3; D perhaps matches TRBD1 (6 bases). Sequenced input: PBMCs. Written as DNA, the CDR3 is TGTTCCAGCAGCTTAGGGGCAGGGGCCGCAGATACGCAGTATTTT. Amino acid sequence: CSSSLGAGAADTQYF.